These T cell receptor beta chains were read from a single sample in a study of identical twins. TCRdb re-called the 5' RACE reads through MiXCR, storing one row per CDR3 protein. In the table there are around 280,000 distinct CDR3 sequences, less than 9% of which are singletons. The same data also went into a second study, on yellow fever vaccine responses in identical twins.

Sequencing was done on a sample of memory (CD45RO+) T cells sorted from blood. Source of these receptors: a woman under 30 in good health. The CDR3 runs from the conserved cysteine through the conserved F or W. The order of the fields is D gene, clone size, V gene, J gene, CDR3 protein, CDR3 DNA. The D gene is left open where the match is weak. Clone size is given for some rows only: seen once, a few or many times, or a class if the clone is expanded.

-,-,TRBV7-6,TRBJ2-7,CASSLYGGRDEQYF,TGTGCCAGCAGCTTATACGGGGGAAGGGACGAGCAGTACTTC
TRBD1,-,TRBV6-5,TRBJ2-2,CASSYLGTGGTGELFF,TGTGCCAGCAGTTACTTAGGGACAGGGGGCACCGGGGAGCTGTTTTTT
-,-,TRBV18,TRBJ2-5,CASSPPYSGHQETQYF,TGTGCCAGCTCACCACCATATTCTGGGCACCAAGAGACCCAGTACTTC
TRBD2,-,TRBV5-6,TRBJ2-5,CASSPSGVETQYF,TGTGCCAGCAGCCCTAGCGGGGTAGAGACCCAGTACTTC
-,few,TRBV3-1,TRBJ1-2,CASSPPGRPNYGYTF,TGTGCCAGCAGCCCTCCCGGCAGGCCGAACTATGGCTACACCTTC
-,-,TRBV14,TRBJ2-3,CASSQDVGGPRTDTQYF,TGTGCCAGCAGCCAAGATGTTGGAGGACCCCGCACAGATACGCAGTATTTT
-,-,TRBV10-2,TRBJ1-6,CASSESTGGRVISPLHF,TGCGCCAGCAGTGAAAGTACCGGGGGACGGGTAATTTCACCCCTCCACTTC
TRBD2,few,TRBV20-1,TRBJ2-1,CSAPLTSGVYNEQFF,TGCAGTGCTCCCTTAACTAGCGGGGTTTACAATGAGCAGTTCTTC
-,many,TRBV6-5,TRBJ2-2,CASRWQGANTGELFF,TGTGCCAGCCGTTGGCAGGGAGCGAACACCGGGGAGCTGTTTTTT
-,many,TRBV29-1,TRBJ1-5,CSVSGASNQPQHF,TGCAGCGTTTCCGGGGCTAGCAATCAGCCCCAGCATTTT
TRBD1,many,TRBV5-1,TRBJ1-2,CASSLARTGWDYTF,TGCGCCAGCAGCTTGGCCAGGACAGGCTGGGACTACACCTTC
TRBD2,few,TRBV20-1,TRBJ2-3,CSAPGLAGDSDTQYF,TGCAGTGCGCCTGGACTAGCGGGAGATTCAGATACGCAGTATTTT
-,-,TRBV5-1,TRBJ2-7,CASSLDRLVYEQYF,TGCGCCAGCAGCTTGGATAGACTAGTCTACGAGCAGTACTTC
TRBD1,many,TRBV6-1,TRBJ1-2,CASRPQGLNYGYTF,TGTGCCAGCAGACCACAGGGGCTTAACTATGGCTACACCTTC
-,many,TRBV12-3/TRBV12-4,TRBJ1-6,CASSLKGDNSPLHF,TGTGCCAGCAGTTTGAAAGGGGATAATTCACCCCTCCACTTT
-,-,TRBV6-1,TRBJ2-7,CASTRTTSSYEQYF,TGTGCCAGCACTCGGACAACTAGCTCCTACGAGCAGTACTTC
-,many,TRBV5-5,TRBJ2-5,CASSFQTVQETQYF,TGTGCCAGCAGCTTTCAGACAGTACAAGAGACCCAGTACTTC
TRBD1,few,TRBV28,TRBJ2-1,CASKPTGTGAHEQFF,TGTGCCAGCAAACCCACGGGGACAGGGGCCCATGAGCAGTTCTTC
TRBD1,-,TRBV20-1,TRBJ2-3,CCARARDRAALTDTQYF,TGCTGTGCTAGAGCCCGAGACAGGGCGGCCCTCACAGATACGCAGTATTTT
-,many,TRBV5-1,TRBJ2-4,CASSVTSGVGNIQYF,TGCGCCAGCAGCGTTACTAGTGGCGTAGGCAACATTCAGTACTTC